The entry below gives a single TCR beta chain sequence along with its context. No cognate antigen has been identified for it. Qualities for individual bases were not recorded, and no much larger clone is one base off. The CDR3 runs 14 amino acids, cysteine and phenylalanine included. Only CDR3 DNA remains: 42 bases, in frame from the first base. CDR1 and CDR2 are read off the germline V gene as MNHEY and SVGAGI. Relative to germline, V is missing 3 bases and J is missing 1 base, with 2 bases of the junction outside any gene match. The record originates from a study of CD8+CD57+ T cells in acquired aplastic anemia (dated 2018 in TCRdb). With respect to the entire study: A mean of around 3 ug of DNA, ranging from about 0.19 to 27.4 ug, was extracted from sorted CD4+ and CD8+ cells. CD8+CD57+ expansion was defined as a frequency above the mean frequency observed in healthy subjects. On the study overall, not on this receptor specifically: Some 31 CD8+ CDR3 sequences were shared between patients and controls but appeared highly expressed in patients and within their immunodominant clones. CD8+ Simpson's diversity did not differ significantly between patients and healthy controls (P=0.060).

Profiling of TCR beta VDJ combinations and CDR3 sequences used genomic DNA as the template. TCR repertoire sequencing was run on an Illumina HiSeq 2000. The study's processing was this. TRBV/TRBJ rearrangement plots, CDR3 size and DJ length profiles, and Simpson's diversity index were used to assess repertoires. Whichever DNA sequence was most abundant in the deep sequencing data was defined as the immunodominant clone. CDR3 amino acid sequences were screened for sharing across subjects and compared with published repertoires and the VDJdb database. In TCRdb, the public reads were trimmed at Q25 with fastp and aligned with MiXCR, with productive beta chains retained. Identical CDR3 proteins give one entry, which carries the most common genes and DNA. The V and J calls come from TCRdb's annotation, not from the publication. Across this sample there are about 190,000 distinct CDR3 sequences, with more than 45% seen only once. Clones ranked in the top ten supply over 7.5% of the sample.

Expansion of CD8+CD57+ cells had been shown by flow cytometry in the patients chosen for sequencing. Every patient had a diagnosis of severe acquired aplastic anemia based on International Study of Aplastic Anemia and Agranulocytosis and Camitta criteria. No patient had received any therapy when blood was sampled. TCR repertoires of sorted CD4+ and CD8+ blood T cells from severe aplastic anemia patients and healthy subjects were deep-sequenced in the study. Patients were enrolled under clinicaltrials.gov protocols 00001620, 01623167, 00001397, 00071045, 00081523 and 00961064 in the USA. Ficoll-Paque density gradient centrifugation was used to isolate peripheral blood mononuclear cells. Before DNA extraction, CD4+ and CD8+ T cells were sorted with FACS or magnetic beads.

The sequenced sample consisted of sorted CD4+, CD8+, or CD8+CD57+ T cells (not recorded which) from PBMCs. This sequence originates from a human donor with aplastic anemia. The rearrangement combines TRBV6-5 with TRBJ1-2; 7 bases in between match TRBD1. The nucleotide sequence reads as follows: TGTGCCAGCAGTTATCGGGACAGTAACTATGGCTACACCTTC. Its translation is CASSYRDSNYGYTF.